One and the same sample provided the 23 T cell receptor beta chains below, sequenced in a study of a mutant IDH1 vaccine in newly diagnosed glioma. Described time point: baseline, week 1 (first vaccination visit). Sample treatment: pre-vaccination baseline after standard-of-care therapy. Clones were read by immunoSEQ multiplex PCR, and TCRdb kept only the in-frame ones, dropping some. Of about 63,000 clones in the sample, about 86% are singletons; the top ten hold roughly 4.4%. The starting material was peripheral blood mononuclear cells (PBMCs), obtained from a glioma patient treated with radiotherapy, temozolomide or both. Receptors originate from a woman aged 18-35 years with glioma. Some clones in this sample may be carry-over from other donors' samples.

The chain couples TRBV5-1 to TRBJ1-5; D is undetermined. The germline CDR1 and CDR2 sequences are SGHRS and YFSETQ. The length of the CDR3 is 15 residues. V was clipped by 6 bases and J by 4 bases, with 17 bases between them. The CDR3 here is CASKLSWEPNQPQHF. As DNA, the CDR3 is TGCGCCAGCAAGCTTAGCTGGGAACCTAATCAGCCCCAGCATTTT.

This clone was counted only a few times. The genes are TRBV4-3 and TRBJ1-2; maybe TRBD1 (5 bases). The CDR3 runs 18 residues. V dropped 0 bases and J dropped 2 bases, with 19 bases sitting between them. CDR1 is LGHNA and CDR2 is YSLEER in the germline V gene. The CDR3 DNA sequence: TGCGCCAGCAGCCAAGATCGGGGGATCAACCCCCTCAACTATGGCTACACCTTC. It yields the protein CASSQDRGINPLNYGYTF.

This clone was detected a few times. J is TRBJ1-4 and V is TRBV11-2; unclear D gene. The CDR3 is 11 amino acids. CDR1 is SGHAT, CDR2 FQNNGV, per germline. The V and J ends lost 5 bases and 7 bases respectively, with 5 bases between them. DNA for the CDR3: TGTGCCAGCAGCCTTGGTGAAAAACTGTTTTTT. It encodes CASSLGEKLFF.

The J gene is TRBJ1-3, the V gene TRBV28, with D possibly matching TRBD1 (5 bases). The germline CDR1 and CDR2 sequences are MDHEN and SYDVKM. The ends were cut back, 2 bases at V and 4 bases at J, with 12 bases in the middle. The CDR3 is 15 amino acids. CDR3 protein: CASSLGMGRGNTIYF. The DNA of the CDR3 is TGTGCCAGCAGTTTAGGGATGGGACGGGGAAACACCATATATTTT.

The chain uses TRBV29-1 and TRBJ1-1; no reliable D call. V was shortened by 4 bases and J by 1 base, with 10 bases between the two germline ends. This CDR3 comprises 13 residues. The germline V gene has CDR1 SQVTM and CDR2 ANQGSEA. The CDR3 sequence: CSVGESPNTEAFF. In DNA form, the CDR3 reads TGCAGCGTTGGGGAGAGTCCGAACACTGAAGCTTTCTTT.

The chain carries TRBV6-1 and TRBJ1-5; 8 bases fit TRBD1. Germline V CDR1 and CDR2: MNHNS, SASEGT. J lost 4 bases, V lost 8 bases, and 7 bases had no gene match. The CDR3 is 14 residues long. CDR3 coding DNA: TGTGCCAGCGTAGGACAGGGCCCGAATCAGCCCCAGCATTTT. Protein product: CASVGQGPNQPQHF.

This rearrangement joins TRBV29-1 to TRBJ1-1, with 7 bases identical to TRBD1. The CDR3 is 12 amino acids. The V gene end was trimmed by 6 bases and the J gene end by 7 bases; junction bases not matched to a gene: 8. The germline V gene encodes CDR1 SQVTM and CDR2 ANQGSEA. The CDR3 DNA follows: TGCAGCGTCAAGGACAGGAGCGGTGAAGCTTTCTTT. Protein product: CSVKDRSGEAFF.

The chain links TRBV5-1 to TRBJ1-1, with unresolved D. The germline CDR1 and CDR2 sequences are SGHRS and YFSETQ. Trimming stripped 0 bases from V and 1 base from J, with 4 bases between. The CDR3 runs 13 residues. The CDR3 DNA reads as TGCGCCAGCAGCTTGGGACCGAACACTGAAGCTTTCTTT. It translates to CASSLGPNTEAFF.

This rearrangement joins TRBV19 to TRBJ1-2, with D tentatively TRBD1 (5 bases). V was pared by 10 bases and J by 0 bases, with 27 bases between. The V gene's germline CDR1 is LNHDA and CDR2 SQIVND (reference sequence). The length of the CDR3 is 18 residues. CDR3 bases: TGTGCCACCCAAACACTCAGGGAGGGGACGGTGACTAACTATGGCTACACCTTC. It translates to CATQTLREGTVTNYGYTF.

CDR3 amino acids: CARSCDGDGTGELFF. In nucleotides, the CDR3 is TGTGCCAGAAGCTGTGACGGCGACGGCACCGGGGAGCTGTTTTTT. The J gene is TRBJ2-2, the V gene TRBV7-5. TRBV7-5 has pseudogene status. The CDR3 totals 15 residues.

This clone was seen a single time. V is TRBV6-5 and J is TRBJ2-7; 7 nucleotides align to TRBD1. This CDR3 spans 15 amino acids. J gave up 1 base and V 6 bases, and 9 bases lay outside the gene matches. Germline-derived CDR1 and CDR2 are MNHEY and SVGAGI. The CDR3 bases are TGTGCCAGCAGCCGAGGGGGCGCAAGGTCCTACGAGCAGTACTTC. This gives the protein CASSRGGARSYEQYF.

The rearrangement joins TRBV7-8 to TRBJ1-1; TRBD1 agrees at 9 bases. The CDR3 totals 14 residues. Trimming at V came to 5 bases and at J to 3 bases, leaving 4 bases not matched to a gene. Germline V gene data show CDR1 as SGHVS and CDR2 as FQNEAQ. The CDR3 DNA follows: TGTGCCAGCAGCACCCGGACAGGGGACACTGAAGCTTTCTTT. Translating gives CASSTRTGDTEAFF.

The chain couples TRBV9 to TRBJ1-3; TRBD1 matches at 9 bases. Germline V gene data show CDR1 as SGDLS and CDR2 as YYNGEE. This CDR3 has 16 residues. With 4 bases clipped from V and 0 bases from J, the junction kept 5 bases outside the gene matches. CDR3 in DNA: TGTGCCAGCAGCCGGGACAGGGCGAGCTCTGGAAACACCATATATTTT. Encoded protein: CASSRDRASSGNTIYF.

The CDR3 is CASSPAPTRANTGELFF. The CDR3 DNA reads as TGCGCCAGCAGCCCAGCCCCTACTAGAGCGAACACCGGGGAGCTGTTTTTT. V and J are TRBV4-1 and TRBJ2-2, with D perhaps matching TRBD2 (5 bases). Trimming removed 4 bases at V and 0 bases at J, with 15 bases between. The germline CDR1 and CDR2 sequences are MGHRA and YSYEKL. This CDR3 is 17 amino acids long.

Concerning this clone: Different DNA sequences within this sample yield the same CDR3. CDR3 sequence: CASSVDWNTEAFF. DNA for the CDR3: TGTGCCAGCAGCGTAGATTGGAACACTGAAGCTTTCTTT. The chain recombines TRBV9 with TRBJ1-1; no clear D. The germline V and J ends were trimmed by 0 bases and 1 base, with 4 bases remaining between them. CDR1 SGDLS and CDR2 YYNGEE come from the germline V gene. This CDR3 contains 13 residues.

This sequence joins TRBV29-1 and TRBJ1-2, with 7 bases aligning to TRBD1. Germline-derived CDR1 and CDR2 are SQVTM and ANQGSEA. The CDR3 spans 15 residues. V was clipped by 4 bases and J by 5 bases; unmatched bases: 13. The chain's CDR3 is CSVASDRETGYGYTF. The CDR3 DNA sequence: TGCAGCGTTGCTTCCGACAGGGAAACGGGTTATGGCTACACCTTC.

The rearrangement links TRBV7-3 to TRBJ2-2, with TRBD1 matching 9 bases. The CDR3 loop spans 17 amino acids. The V segment lost 3 bases and the J segment 3 bases; nucleotides outside the gene matches: 8. Germline lookup yields CDR1 SGHTA and CDR2 FQGTGA. The CDR3 loop is CASSFDPGQGDTGELFF. CDR3 sequence (DNA): TGTGCCAGCAGCTTCGATCCGGGACAGGGCGACACCGGGGAGCTGTTTTTT.

As DNA, the CDR3 is TGTGCCAGCAGCTCGGCCCGGGTCGGGCGGGGGGCCTACGAGCAGTACTTC. It encodes CASSSARVGRGAYEQYF. V and J are TRBV7-8 and TRBJ2-7; 8 bases fit TRBD2. The V and J ends lost 4 bases and 2 bases, in that order; junction bases with no gene match: 13. CDR1 is SGHVS, CDR2 FQNEAQ, per germline. The CDR3 contains 17 residues.

The rearrangement joins TRBV6-6 to TRBJ1-6; D gene ambiguous. This CDR3 region has 15 residues. Trimming took 0 bases from V and 5 from J, leaving 8 bases between them. Germline V CDR1 and CDR2: MNHNY, SVGAGI (reference sequence). The CDR3: CASSYSGQNNSPLHF. CDR3 DNA sequence: TGTGCCAGCAGTTACTCAGGCCAGAATAATTCACCCCTCCACTTT.

The J gene is TRBJ1-1, the V gene TRBV19; D is perhaps TRBD1 (6 bases). This CDR3 spans 13 amino acids. The germline V gene has CDR1 LNHDA and CDR2 SQIVND (reference sequence). The ends were cut back, 5 bases at V and 4 bases at J, with 11 bases in the middle. CDR3 coding DNA: TGTGCCAGTAGTGCACAGGGTGTCACTGAAGCTTTCTTT. Protein: CASSAQGVTEAFF.

The V and J genes are TRBV7-6 and TRBJ2-3; 13 bases are a match to TRBD2. CDR3 length: 18 amino acids. Germline V gene lookup returns CDR1 SGHVS and CDR2 FNYEAQ. Trimming at V came to 4 bases and at J to 4 bases, leaving 11 bases not matched to a gene. Here the CDR3 reads CASSSITKLAGGPDTQYF. The CDR3 nucleotides read TGTGCCAGCAGCTCGATTACAAAACTAGCGGGGGGGCCAGATACGCAGTATTTT.

The chain has TRBV30 and TRBJ2-7, with D possibly called TRBD1 or TRBD2 (5 bases each). Germline CDR1 reads GTSNPN; CDR2 reads SVGIG (reference sequence). Trimming took off 3 bases at V and 4 bases at J, with 13 bases between the two ends. The CDR3 consists of 13 residues. CDR3 DNA sequence: TGTGCCTGGAGGGGGGAAAAATCGTACGAGCAGTACTTC. As protein: CAWRGEKSYEQYF.

Only a few counts were recorded for this clone. The rearrangement uses TRBV4-1 and TRBJ1-5; 8 bases map to TRBD1. The germline V gene encodes CDR1 MGHRA and CDR2 YSYEKL. J lost 0 bases, V lost 3 bases, and 4 bases had no gene match. The CDR3 contains 16 residues. CDR3 loop: CASSHDRGSSNQPQHF. CDR3 coding DNA: TGCGCCAGCAGCCATGACAGGGGTTCTAGCAATCAGCCCCAGCATTTT.